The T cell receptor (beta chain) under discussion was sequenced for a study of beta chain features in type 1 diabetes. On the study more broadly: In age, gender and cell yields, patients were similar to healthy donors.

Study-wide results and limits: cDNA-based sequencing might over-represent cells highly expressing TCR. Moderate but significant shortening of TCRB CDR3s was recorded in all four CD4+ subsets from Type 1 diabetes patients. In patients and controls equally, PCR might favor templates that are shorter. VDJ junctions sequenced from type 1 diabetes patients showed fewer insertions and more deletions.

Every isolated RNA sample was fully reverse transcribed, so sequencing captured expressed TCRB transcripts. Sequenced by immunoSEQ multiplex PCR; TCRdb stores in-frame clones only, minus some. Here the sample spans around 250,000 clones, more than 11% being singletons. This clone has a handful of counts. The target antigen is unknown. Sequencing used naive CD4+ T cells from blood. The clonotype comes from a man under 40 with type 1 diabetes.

The CDR3 nucleotides read TGTGCCAGCAGTTTAAGTACAGGGGGCAGGTATGGCTACACCTTC. Protein product: CASSLSTGGRYGYTF. The J gene is TRBJ1-2, the V gene TRBV27; TRBD1 aligns across 9 bases. V was clipped by 2 bases and J by 5 bases; unmatched bases: 6. Germline V CDR1 and CDR2: MNHEY, SMNVEV (reference sequence). This CDR3 region has 15 residues.